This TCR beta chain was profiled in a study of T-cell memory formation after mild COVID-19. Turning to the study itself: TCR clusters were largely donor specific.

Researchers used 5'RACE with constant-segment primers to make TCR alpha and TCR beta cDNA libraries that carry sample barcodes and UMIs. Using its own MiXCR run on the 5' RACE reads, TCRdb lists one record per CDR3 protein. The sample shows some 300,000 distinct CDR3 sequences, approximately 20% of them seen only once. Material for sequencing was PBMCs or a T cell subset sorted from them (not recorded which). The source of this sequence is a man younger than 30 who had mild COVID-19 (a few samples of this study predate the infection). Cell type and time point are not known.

CDR3 protein: CASSLWTGDTQYF. The CDR3 DNA reads TGTGCCAGCAGCCTCTGGACTGGAGATACGCAGTATTTT. The gene calls are TRBV7-6 and TRBJ2-3; D possibly corresponds to TRBD2 (5 bases). The CDR3 runs 13 residues. V shed 5 bases and J shed 5 bases, with 11 bases lying between them. Germline V lookup: CDR1 SGHVS, CDR2 FNYEAQ.